The next 23 T cell receptor beta chains were all read from a single sample in a study of blood T cells in healthy people across ages. Next came a second PCR, run for roughly 6 to 11 cycles, which used a sample-barcoded 5' primer along with a J-beta primer mix. Using its own MiXCR run on the 5' RACE reads, TCRdb lists one record per CDR3 protein. This table holds fewer than 2,000,000 distinct CDR3 sequences, around 35% found once. The material sequenced was blood. These TCRs come from a woman in her thirties in good health.

The V and J genes are TRBV27 and TRBJ2-3; 9 bases line up with TRBD1. Per germline, CDR1 MNHEY and CDR2 SMNVEV (reference sequence). The V gene end was trimmed by 6 bases and the J gene end by 3 bases; junction bases not matched to a gene: 7. This CDR3 has 15 residues. CDR3 DNA: TGTGCCAGCAGACCCTACAGGGGGCTGACAGATACGCAGTATTTT. The encoded protein is CASRPYRGLTDTQYF.

The chain employs TRBV20-1 and TRBJ2-7; 9 bases are a match to TRBD2. Germline V CDR1 and CDR2: DFQATT, SNEGSKA (reference sequence). J was trimmed by 3 bases and V by 7 bases; bases with no gene match: 10. The CDR3 is 14 amino acids. Here the CDR3 reads CSGRLAGIVYEQYF. The CDR3 DNA reads as TGCAGTGGCCGCCTAGCGGGAATAGTCTACGAGCAGTACTTC.

This clonotype was recorded a few times. The chain uses TRBV4-2 and TRBJ2-5; possibly TRBD1 or TRBD2 for D (6 bases each). The CDR3 is 14 residues long. The ends were cut back, 4 bases at V and 2 bases at J, with 11 bases in the middle. Germline CDR1 is LGHNA and CDR2 is YNFKEQ. The CDR3 DNA is TGTGCCAGCAGCCCGGAGGGGGAACAAGAGACCCAGTACTTC. Its protein product is CASSPEGEQETQYF.

The chain combines TRBV2 with TRBJ2-3; D is ambiguous. V was shortened by 3 bases and J by 0 bases, with 7 bases between the two germline ends. This CDR3 has 14 residues. CDR1 SNHLY and CDR2 FYNNEI come from the germline V gene. CDR3: CASSEAASTDTQYF. CDR3 nucleotides: TGTGCCAGCAGTGAGGCTGCGAGCACAGATACGCAGTATTTT.

The CDR3 here is CASSPGQDRGIGYTF. DNA of the CDR3: TGTGCCAGCAGCCCAGGACAGGATCGAGGAATAGGCTACACCTTC. The chain couples TRBV7-3 to TRBJ1-2, with 7 bases matching TRBD1. V lost 5 bases to trimming and J lost 8 bases; unmatched junction nucleotides: 14. The CDR3 is made up of 15 amino acids. CDR1 is SGHTA and CDR2 is FQGTGA in the germline V gene.

The chain uses TRBV20-1 and TRBJ2-5; D could derive from TRBD1 or TRBD2 (5 bases each). Looked up from germline, CDR1 is DFQATT and CDR2 is SNEGSKA (reference sequence). This CDR3 region has 21 residues. Trimming stripped 0 bases from V and 5 bases from J, with 34 bases between. CDR3 DNA: TGCAGTGCTAGAGATGGCCGGGACCCCGCGCGTCTTGTTGGTGTTGGGGAGACCCAGTACTTC. Translating it yields CSARDGRDPARLVGVGETQYF.

Note on this clonotype: Its ends do not fully match the called genes, so a read error is possible. CDR3 protein: CASSGSGTAQGTQYF. DNA for the CDR3: TGTGCCAGCAGTGGATCGGGGACAGCCCAAGGGACCCAGTACTTC. This rearrangement joins TRBV9 to TRBJ2-5; 7 positions match TRBD1. Germline lookup yields CDR1 SGDLS and CDR2 YYNGEE. The length of the CDR3 is 15 residues.

The chain employs TRBV3-1 and TRBJ2-5; D is undetermined. CDR3 length: 14 amino acids. V was trimmed by 3 bases and J by 5 bases, leaving 13 bases between them. Germline V gives CDR1 LGHDT, CDR2 YNNKEL (reference sequence). Here the CDR3 reads CASSQKSALETQYF. The CDR3, as DNA: TGTGCCAGCAGCCAGAAAAGCGCCCTGGAGACCCAGTACTTC.

This clonotype came up a few times. The CDR3: CASSAPGLAGAETQYF. The CDR3 nucleotides read TGTGCCAGCAGCGCCCCGGGACTAGCGGGAGCTGAGACCCAGTACTTC. This chain connects TRBV5-6 to TRBJ2-5; 14 bases are a match to TRBD2. The CDR3 has 16 residues. The germline V gene has CDR1 SGHDT and CDR2 YYEEEE. Losses at the gene ends were 4 bases for V and 5 bases for J; bases not matched to a gene: 7.

The J gene is TRBJ2-2, the V gene TRBV29-1; 8 nucleotides align to TRBD2. Germline CDR1 SQVTM, CDR2 ANQGSEA. J lost 1 base, V lost 4 bases, and 2 bases had no gene match. The CDR3 runs to 14 residues. CDR3 sequence (DNA): TGCAGCGTTGGCAGCGGGAGGAACACCGGGGAGCTGTTTTTT. Its translation is CSVGSGRNTGELFF.

Details on this clonotype: A much larger clone is a single base away; this may be a read error. V gene TRBV6-1 combines with J gene TRBJ2-1, with 12 bases identical to TRBD2. CDR1 and CDR2 (germline): MNHNS, SASEGT. The CDR3 consists of 18 residues. The CDR3: CASSLRPRLAGAVNGQFF. CDR3 coding DNA: TGTGCCAGCAGCCTCAGACCCAGACTAGCGGGAGCGGTCAATGGGCAGTTCTTC.

The chain is built from TRBV5-6 and TRBJ2-6; perhaps TRBD1 as D (5 bases). This CDR3 is 15 amino acids long. Trimming left V 2 bases short and J 2 bases short, with 8 bases between. Germline CDR1 is SGHDT and CDR2 is YYEEEE. The CDR3 is CASSLVRAGANVLTF. The CDR3 DNA follows: TGTGCCAGCAGCTTAGTCAGGGCTGGGGCCAACGTCCTGACTTTC.

This clonotype turned up a few times. The rearrangement joins TRBV4-2 to TRBJ2-7; 10 nucleotides agree with TRBD2. Germline V gene lookup returns CDR1 LGHNA and CDR2 YNFKEQ. The CDR3 has 16 amino acids. The trim removed 0 bases at V and 3 bases at J, leaving 5 bases unmatched. CDR3: CASSQDLASGGYEQYF. The DNA for the CDR3 is TGTGCCAGCAGCCAAGACTTGGCTAGCGGGGGCTACGAGCAGTACTTC.

Only a few counts were recorded for this clonotype. The rearrangement joins TRBV10-3 to TRBJ2-1, with no clear D. Germline CDR1 is ENHRY and CDR2 is SYGVKD. The CDR3 totals 14 residues. Trimming removed 2 bases from V and 6 bases from J, with 11 bases in between. This chain's CDR3 is CAISENPLGNEQFF. In DNA form, the CDR3 reads TGTGCCATCAGTGAGAATCCATTGGGCAATGAGCAGTTCTTC.

Many counts were recorded for this clonotype. The J gene is TRBJ2-3, the V gene TRBV9; 14 bases agree with TRBD2. This CDR3 is 16 amino acids long. The ends lost 2 bases at V and 1 base at J; junction bases unmatched: 0. Germline V gene sequence: CDR1 SGDLS, CDR2 YYNGEE. The CDR3 DNA reads TGTGCCAGCAGCGTGGGACTAGCGGGGGGCACAGATACGCAGTATTTT. Residues: CASSVGLAGGTDTQYF. Together with reference TRBV9 and TRBJ2-3, the CDR3 gives the full variable domain: DSGVTQTPKHLITATGQRVTLRCSPRSGDLSVYWYQQSLDQGLQFLIQYYNGEERAKGNILERFSAQQFPDLHSELNLSSLELGDSALYFCASSVGLAGGTDTQYFGPGTRLTVL.

The chain combines TRBV15 with TRBJ2-7, with TRBD2 identical over 7 bases. Per germline, CDR1 LNHNV and CDR2 YYDKDF (reference sequence). This CDR3 contains 17 residues. Trimming took 0 bases from V and 0 from J; bases not matched to a gene: 8. The CDR3 bases are TGTGCCACCAGCAGAGATCGGGGGAGGGAGAGCTCCTACGAGCAGTACTTC. As protein: CATSRDRGRESSYEQYF.

The V gene is TRBV6-2 or TRBV6-3, the J gene TRBJ1-5, with D tentatively TRBD1 (6 bases). The CDR3 is 16 amino acids. CDR1 MNHEY and CDR2 SVGEGT come from the germline V gene. V was shortened by 0 bases and J by 3 bases, with 12 bases between the two germline ends. The CDR3 coding sequence is TGTGCCAGCAGTTACTCCCTGGACAGTACCAATCAGCCCCAGCATTTT. Protein product: CASSYSLDSTNQPQHF.

This clonotype turned up a few times. The rearrangement uses TRBV7-2 and TRBJ2-1; D remains ambiguous. Germline V lookup: CDR1 SGHTA, CDR2 FQGNSA. The CDR3 extends over 15 amino acids. V lost 1 base, J lost 7 bases, and 14 bases lay in between. The CDR3 DNA sequence: TGTGCCAGCAGCTTAGTCCTGCTACAACGGAATGAGCAGTTCTTC. It specifies CASSLVLLQRNEQFF.

The chain employs TRBV7-8 and TRBJ1-5, with D perhaps matching TRBD1 (6 bases). This CDR3 has 15 amino acids. Trimming took off 1 base at V and 6 bases at J, with 13 bases between the two ends. The germline gives CDR1 SGHVS, CDR2 FQNEAQ. The CDR3 loop is CASSLEQGQSQPQHF. CDR3 nucleotides: TGTGCCAGCAGCTTAGAACAGGGCCAGAGTCAGCCCCAGCATTTT.

This clonotype came up a few times. The CDR3 loop is CASSKIWETQYF. The CDR3 DNA is TGTGCCAGCAGCAAGATTTGGGAGACCCAGTACTTC. V is TRBV11-1 and J is TRBJ2-5; D ambiguous. Germline CDR1 reads SGHAT; CDR2 reads FQDESV (reference sequence). The CDR3 runs 12 residues. Trimming cost V 5 bases and J 5 bases, with 9 bases left between them.

This clonotype was observed many times. V gene TRBV20-1 combines with J gene TRBJ1-6; 8 positions match TRBD1. J gave up 7 bases and V 2 bases, and 28 bases lay outside the gene matches. The V gene's germline CDR1 is DFQATT and CDR2 SNEGSKA (reference sequence). This CDR3 contains 22 residues. CDR3: CSARLTVLRKTGTGGGNSPLHF. The CDR3 nucleotides are TGCAGTGCTAGATTAACTGTGCTTAGAAAAACCGGGACAGGTGGGGGAAATTCACCCCTCCACTTT.

V is TRBV5-6 and J is TRBJ1-6; D may be TRBD1 (5 bases). The CDR3 runs to 15 residues. Germline V gene sequence: CDR1 SGHDT, CDR2 YYEEEE. The V end was cut by 4 bases, the J end by 10 bases, with 18 bases between. The CDR3 is CASSVKGLLSSPLHF. The CDR3 DNA follows: TGTGCCAGCAGCGTGAAGGGGCTCCTGAGCTCACCCCTCCACTTT.

This clonotype was found a few times. The gene calls are TRBV5-1 and TRBJ2-1; TRBD2 matches 9 bases. This CDR3 has 16 amino acids. Germline CDR1 and CDR2: SGHRS and YFSETQ. V gave up 0 bases and J gave up 9 bases; unmatched junction bases: 10. The DNA for the CDR3 is TGCGCCAGCAGCTTGGAGTCAATCCTAGCGGGAATTGAGCAGTTCTTC. Residues: CASSLESILAGIEQFF.